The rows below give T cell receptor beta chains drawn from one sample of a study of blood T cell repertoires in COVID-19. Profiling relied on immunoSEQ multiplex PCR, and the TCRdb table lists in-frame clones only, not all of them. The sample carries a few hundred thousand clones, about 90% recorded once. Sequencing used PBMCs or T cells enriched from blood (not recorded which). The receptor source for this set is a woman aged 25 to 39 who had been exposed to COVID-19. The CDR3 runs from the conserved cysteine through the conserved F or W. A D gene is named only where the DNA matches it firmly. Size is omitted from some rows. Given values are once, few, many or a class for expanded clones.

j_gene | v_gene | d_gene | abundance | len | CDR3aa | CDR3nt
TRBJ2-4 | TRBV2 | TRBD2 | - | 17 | CASSGGTSGRALNIQYF | TGTGCCAGCAGTGGCGGGACTAGCGGGAGGGCCTTGAACATTCAGTACTTC
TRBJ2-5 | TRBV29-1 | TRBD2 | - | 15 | CSVGGVAGGEETQYF | TGCAGCGTTGGCGGGGTAGCGGGAGGCGAAGAGACCCAGTACTTC
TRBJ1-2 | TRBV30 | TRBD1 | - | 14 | CAWSVRRDRVGYTF | TGTGCCTGGAGTGTACGTAGGGACAGGGTCGGCTACACCTTC
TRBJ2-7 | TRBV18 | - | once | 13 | CASSPPDSYEQYF | TGTGCCAGCTCACCGCCCGACAGCTACGAGCAGTACTTC
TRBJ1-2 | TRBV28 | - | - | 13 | CASSITDNYGYTF | TGTGCCAGCAGTATAACAGATAACTATGGCTACACCTTC
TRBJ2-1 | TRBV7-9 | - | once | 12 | CASSSRYNEQFF | TGTGCCAGCAGCTCCCGGTACAATGAGCAGTTCTTC
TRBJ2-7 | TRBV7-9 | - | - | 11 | CASSPLSEQYF | TGTGCCAGCAGCCCTCTCTCCGAGCAGTACTTC
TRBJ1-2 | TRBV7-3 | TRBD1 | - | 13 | CASSSSDRSGYTF | TGTGCCAGCAGCTCCTCGGACAGGAGTGGCTACACCTTC
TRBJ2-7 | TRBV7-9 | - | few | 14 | CASSLAGGSYEQYF | TGTGCCAGCAGCTTAGCAGGCGGCTCCTACGAGCAGTACTTC
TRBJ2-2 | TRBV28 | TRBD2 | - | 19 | CASIPTWGLSGSMAGELFF | TGTGCCAGCATCCCGACGTGGGGGCTTAGCGGGAGTATGGCCGGGGAGCTGTTTTTT
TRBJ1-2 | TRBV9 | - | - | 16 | CASSPVGSLYNYGYTF | TGTGCCAGCAGCCCAGTGGGGAGTCTTTATAACTATGGCTACACCTTC
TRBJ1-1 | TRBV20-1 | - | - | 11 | CSARVQAGAFF | TGCAGTGCTAGAGTCCAGGCCGGAGCTTTCTTT
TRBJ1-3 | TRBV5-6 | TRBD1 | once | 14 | CASSQVDRVDTIYF | TGTGCCAGCAGCCAAGTCGACAGGGTGGACACCATATATTTT
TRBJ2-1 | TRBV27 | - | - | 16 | CASTISGDLFYNEQFF | TGTGCCAGCACCATTTCAGGGGACCTTTTTTACAATGAGCAGTTCTTC
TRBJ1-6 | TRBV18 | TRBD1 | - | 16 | CASSPLTGGADSPLHF | TGTGCCAGCTCACCACTTACAGGGGGCGCAGATTCACCCCTCCACTTT
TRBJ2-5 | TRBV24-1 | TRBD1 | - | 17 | CATSDLRGQGAGETQYF | TGTGCCACCAGTGATTTGCGGGGACAGGGGGCGGGCGAGACCCAGTACTTC
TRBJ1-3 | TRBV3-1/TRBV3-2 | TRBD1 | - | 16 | CASSQTGKLSGNTIYF | TGTGCCAGCAGTCAGACAGGGAAACTCTCTGGAAACACCATATATTTT
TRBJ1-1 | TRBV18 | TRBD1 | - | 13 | CASSTQGAAEAFF | TGTGCCAGCTCAACTCAGGGGGCTGCTGAAGCTTTCTTT
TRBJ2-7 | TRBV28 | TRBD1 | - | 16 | CASSSLGQGGRSEQYF | TGTGCCAGCAGTTCTTTGGGACAGGGAGGGAGAAGCGAGCAGTACTTC
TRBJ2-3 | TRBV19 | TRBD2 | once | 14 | CASRLAQNTDTQYF | TGTGCCAGCCGACTAGCCCAAAACACAGATACGCAGTATTTT
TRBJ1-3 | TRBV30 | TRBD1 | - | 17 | CAWSVGRTGLSGNTIYF | TGTGCCTGGAGTGTCGGAAGGACAGGGCTATCTGGAAACACCATATATTTT
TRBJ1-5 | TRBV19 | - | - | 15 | CASSIGGVPSQPQHF | TGTGCCAGTAGTATAGGGGGGGTTCCGAGTCAGCCCCAGCATTTT
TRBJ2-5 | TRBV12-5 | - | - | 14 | CASGFGLKGETQYF | TGTGCTAGTGGTTTTGGGCTGAAGGGGGAGACCCAGTACTTC
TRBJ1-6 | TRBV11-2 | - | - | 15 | CASSDQRGNNSPLHF | TGTGCCAGCAGCGACCAAAGGGGAAATAATTCACCCCTCCACTTT
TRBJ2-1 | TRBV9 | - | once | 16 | CASSPHPQGTLEEQFF | TGTGCCAGCAGCCCCCACCCGCAGGGGACACTTGAGGAGCAGTTCTTC
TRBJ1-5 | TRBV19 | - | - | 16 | CASSINVGGGNQPQHF | TGTGCCAGTAGTATCAATGTCGGGGGGGGGAATCAGCCCCAGCATTTT
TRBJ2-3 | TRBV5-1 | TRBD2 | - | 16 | CASSNLAGGPGDTQYF | TGCGCCAGCAGCAACTTAGCGGGAGGGCCCGGAGATACGCAGTATTTT
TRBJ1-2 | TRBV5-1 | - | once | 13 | CASSFRQADGYTF | TGCGCCAGCAGCTTCCGGCAGGCCGATGGCTACACCTTC
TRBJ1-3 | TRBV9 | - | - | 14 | CASSDSSSGNTIYF | TGTGCCAGCAGCGACAGTAGCTCTGGAAACACCATATATTTT
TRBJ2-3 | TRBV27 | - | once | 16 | CASSLWASVSTDTQYF | TGTGCCAGCAGTTTATGGGCTAGCGTTAGCACAGATACGCAGTATTTT
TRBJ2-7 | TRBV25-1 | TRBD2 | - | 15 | CASSEYGGRGHEQYF | TGTGCCAGCAGTGAATACGGCGGGAGAGGACACGAGCAGTACTTC
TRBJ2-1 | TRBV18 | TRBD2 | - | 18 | CASSPNPPLAGVDNEQFF | TGTGCCAGCTCACCTAACCCCCCTTTAGCGGGAGTAGACAATGAGCAGTTCTTC
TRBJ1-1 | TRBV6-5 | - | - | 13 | CASRKTENTEAFF | TGTGCCAGCAGGAAGACAGAGAACACTGAAGCTTTCTTT
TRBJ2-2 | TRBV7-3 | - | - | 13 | CASSLILSGELFF | TGTGCCAGCAGCTTAATCCTATCCGGGGAGCTGTTTTTT
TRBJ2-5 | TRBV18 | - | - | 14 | CASSRRLGQETQYF | TGTGCCAGCTCGCGCCGACTAGGCCAAGAGACCCAGTACTTC
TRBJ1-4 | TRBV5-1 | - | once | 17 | CASSLTGGLGTNEKLFF | TGCGCCAGCAGCTTAACCGGGGGTCTGGGAACTAATGAAAAACTGTTTTTT
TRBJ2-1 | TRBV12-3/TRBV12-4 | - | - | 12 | CASSPRSPEQFF | TGTGCCAGCAGTCCTCGGTCCCCCGAGCAGTTCTTC
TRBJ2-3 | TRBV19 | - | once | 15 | CASSIIAASTDTQYF | TGTGCCAGTAGTATTATAGCGGCTAGCACAGATACGCAGTATTTT
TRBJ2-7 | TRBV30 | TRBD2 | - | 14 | CAWSVIAGAYEQYF | TGTGCCTGGAGTGTAATAGCGGGAGCCTACGAGCAGTACTTC
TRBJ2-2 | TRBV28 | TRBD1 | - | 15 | CASSVPVQGVGELFF | TGTGCCAGCAGCGTTCCGGTACAGGGGGTCGGGGAGCTGTTTTTT
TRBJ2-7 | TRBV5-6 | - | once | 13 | CASSPRALHEQYF | TGTGCCAGCAGCCCCAGGGCTCTACACGAGCAGTACTTC
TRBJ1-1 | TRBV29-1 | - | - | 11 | CSVVGAAEAFF | TGCAGCGTTGTAGGGGCAGCCGAAGCTTTCTTT
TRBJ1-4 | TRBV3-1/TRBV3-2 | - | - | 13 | CASGEGSNEKLFF | TGTGCCAGCGGGGAGGGATCGAATGAAAAACTGTTTTTT
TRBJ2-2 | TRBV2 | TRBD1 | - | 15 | CASSGDRGPDGELFF | TGTGCCAGCAGTGGGGACAGGGGGCCGGACGGGGAGCTGTTTTTT
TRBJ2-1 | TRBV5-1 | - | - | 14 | CASSLAAEYNEQFF | TGCGCCAGCAGCTTGGCGGCGGAGTACAATGAGCAGTTCTTC
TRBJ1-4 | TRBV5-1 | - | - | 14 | CASSLLGRDEKLFF | TGCGCCAGCAGCTTGTTAGGCAGGGATGAAAAACTGTTTTTT
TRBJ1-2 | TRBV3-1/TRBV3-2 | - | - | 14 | CASSQAGQLRSYTF | TGTGCCAGCAGCCAAGCAGGACAGCTACGTAGCTACACCTTC
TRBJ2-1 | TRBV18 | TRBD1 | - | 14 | CASSPPAQGGEQFF | TGTGCCAGCTCCCCGCCGGCACAGGGGGGTGAGCAGTTCTTC
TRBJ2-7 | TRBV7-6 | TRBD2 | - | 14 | CASSLGLAGLEQYF | TGTGCCAGCAGCTTAGGACTAGCGGGGCTCGAGCAGTACTTC
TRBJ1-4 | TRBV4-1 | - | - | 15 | CASSQGSGEGEKLFF | TGCGCCAGCAGCCAAGGGTCCGGGGAGGGTGAAAAACTGTTTTTT
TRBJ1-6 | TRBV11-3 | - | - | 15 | CASSSRQGRNSPLHF | TGTGCCAGCAGCTCCCGGCAGGGTCGCAATTCACCCCTCCACTTT
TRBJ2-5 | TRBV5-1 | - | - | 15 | CASSSLEPRAETQYF | TGCGCCAGCAGCTCACTGGAGCCCAGGGCGGAGACCCAGTACTTC
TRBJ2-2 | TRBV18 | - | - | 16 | CASSQTRVLNTGELFF | TGTGCCAGCTCACAAACCAGGGTCCTGAACACCGGGGAGCTGTTTTTT